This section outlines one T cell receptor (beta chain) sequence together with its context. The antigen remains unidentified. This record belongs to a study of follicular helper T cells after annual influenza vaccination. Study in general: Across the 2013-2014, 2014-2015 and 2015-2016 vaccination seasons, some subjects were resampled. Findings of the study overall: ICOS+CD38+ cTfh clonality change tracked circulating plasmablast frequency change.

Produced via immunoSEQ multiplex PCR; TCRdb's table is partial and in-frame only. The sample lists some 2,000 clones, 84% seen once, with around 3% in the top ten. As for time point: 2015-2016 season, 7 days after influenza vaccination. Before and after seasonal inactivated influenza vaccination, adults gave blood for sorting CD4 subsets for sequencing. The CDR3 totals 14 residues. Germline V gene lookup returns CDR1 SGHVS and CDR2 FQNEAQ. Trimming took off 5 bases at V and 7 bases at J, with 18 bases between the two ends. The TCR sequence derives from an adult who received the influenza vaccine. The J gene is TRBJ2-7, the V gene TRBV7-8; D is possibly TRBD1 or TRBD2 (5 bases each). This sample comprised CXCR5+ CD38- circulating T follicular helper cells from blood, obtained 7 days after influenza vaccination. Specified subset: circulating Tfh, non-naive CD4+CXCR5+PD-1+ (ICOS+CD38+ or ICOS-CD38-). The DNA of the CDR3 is TGTGCCAGCAGCGCAAGGGACGGGGTGGGAGAGCAGTACTTC. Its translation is CASSARDGVGEQYF.